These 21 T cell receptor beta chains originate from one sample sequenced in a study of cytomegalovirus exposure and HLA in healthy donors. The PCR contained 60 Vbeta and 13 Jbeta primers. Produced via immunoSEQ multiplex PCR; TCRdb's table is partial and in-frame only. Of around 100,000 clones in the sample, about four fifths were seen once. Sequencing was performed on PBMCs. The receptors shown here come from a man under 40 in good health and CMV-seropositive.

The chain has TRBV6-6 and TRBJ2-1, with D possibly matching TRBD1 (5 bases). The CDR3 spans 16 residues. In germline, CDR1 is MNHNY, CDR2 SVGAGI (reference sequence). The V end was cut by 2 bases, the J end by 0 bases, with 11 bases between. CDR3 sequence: CASSYRGPSSYNEQFF. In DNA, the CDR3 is TGTGCCAGCAGTTACAGGGGTCCTAGCTCCTACAATGAGCAGTTCTTC.

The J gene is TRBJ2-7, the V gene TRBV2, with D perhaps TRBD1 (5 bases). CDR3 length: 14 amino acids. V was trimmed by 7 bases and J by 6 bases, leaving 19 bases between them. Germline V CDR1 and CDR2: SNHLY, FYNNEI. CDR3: CASIKLGATGEQYF. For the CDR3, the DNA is TGTGCCAGCATCAAGCTTGGGGCAACCGGCGAGCAGTACTTC. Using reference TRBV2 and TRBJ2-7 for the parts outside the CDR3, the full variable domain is EPEVTQTPSHQVTQMGQEVILRCVPISNHLYFYWYRQILGQKVEFLVSFYNNEISEKSEIFDDQFSVERPDGSNFTLKIRSTKLEDSAMYFCASIKLGATGEQYFGPGTRLTVT.

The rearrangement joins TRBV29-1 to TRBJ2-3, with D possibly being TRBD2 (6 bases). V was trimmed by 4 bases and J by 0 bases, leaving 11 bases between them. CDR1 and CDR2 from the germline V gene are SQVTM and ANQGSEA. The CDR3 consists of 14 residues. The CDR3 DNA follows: TGCAGCGTTGGGCGGGGCCCAAGCACAGATACGCAGTATTTT. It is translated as CSVGRGPSTDTQYF.

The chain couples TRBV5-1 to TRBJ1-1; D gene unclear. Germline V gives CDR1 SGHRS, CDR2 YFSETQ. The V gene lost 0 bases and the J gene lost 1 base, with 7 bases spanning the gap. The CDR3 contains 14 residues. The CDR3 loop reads CASSLGPGNTEAFF. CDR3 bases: TGCGCCAGCAGCTTGGGACCGGGGAACACTGAAGCTTTCTTT.

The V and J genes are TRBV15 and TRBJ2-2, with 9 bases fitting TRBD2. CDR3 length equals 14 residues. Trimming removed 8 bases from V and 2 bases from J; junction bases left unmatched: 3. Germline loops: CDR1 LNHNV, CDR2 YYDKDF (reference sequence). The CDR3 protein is CATGGGANTGELFF. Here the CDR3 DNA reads TGTGCCACCGGCGGGGGGGCTAACACCGGGGAGCTGTTTTTT.

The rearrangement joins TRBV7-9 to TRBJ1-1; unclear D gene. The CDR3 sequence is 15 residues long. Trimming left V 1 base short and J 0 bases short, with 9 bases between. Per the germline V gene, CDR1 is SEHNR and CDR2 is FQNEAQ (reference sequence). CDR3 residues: CASSLGATLNTEAFF. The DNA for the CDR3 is TGTGCCAGCAGCTTAGGTGCCACACTGAACACTGAAGCTTTCTTT. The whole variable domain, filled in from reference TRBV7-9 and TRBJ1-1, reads DTGVSQNPRHKITKRGQNVTFRCDPISEHNRLYWYRQTLGQGPEFLTYFQNEAQLEKSRLLSDRFSAERPKGSFSTLEIQRTEQGDSAMYLCASSLGATLNTEAFFGQGTRLTVV.

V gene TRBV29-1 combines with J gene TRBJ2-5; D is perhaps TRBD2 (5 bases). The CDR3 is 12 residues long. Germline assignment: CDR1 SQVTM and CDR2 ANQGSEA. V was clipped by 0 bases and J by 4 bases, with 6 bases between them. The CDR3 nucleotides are TGCAGCGTTGAAGATGCGGGAGAGACCCAGTACTTC. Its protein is CSVEDAGETQYF.

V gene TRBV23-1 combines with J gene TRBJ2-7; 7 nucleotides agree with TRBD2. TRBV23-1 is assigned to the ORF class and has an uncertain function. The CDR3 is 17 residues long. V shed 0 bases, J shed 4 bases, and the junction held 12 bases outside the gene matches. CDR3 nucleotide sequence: TGCGCCAGCAGTCAATCTGGTAGGACTAGTGAATCTTACGAGCAGTACGTC. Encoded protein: CASSQSGRTSESYEQYV.

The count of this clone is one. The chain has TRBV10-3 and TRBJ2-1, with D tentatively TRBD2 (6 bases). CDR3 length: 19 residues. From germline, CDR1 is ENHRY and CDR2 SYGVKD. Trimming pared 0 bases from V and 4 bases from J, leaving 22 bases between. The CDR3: CAISESQEYGTLLYNEQFF. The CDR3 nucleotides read TGTGCCATCAGTGAGTCCCAAGAGTACGGGACTCTTCTTTACAATGAGCAGTTCTTC.

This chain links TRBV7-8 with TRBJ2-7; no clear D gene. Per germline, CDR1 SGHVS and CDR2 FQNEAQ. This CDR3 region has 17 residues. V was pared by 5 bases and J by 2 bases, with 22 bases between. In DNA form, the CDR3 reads TGTGCCAGCAGCCCAGCCCCATGGGCAGTGCGCCCCTACGAGCAGTACTTC. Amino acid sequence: CASSPAPWAVRPYEQYF.

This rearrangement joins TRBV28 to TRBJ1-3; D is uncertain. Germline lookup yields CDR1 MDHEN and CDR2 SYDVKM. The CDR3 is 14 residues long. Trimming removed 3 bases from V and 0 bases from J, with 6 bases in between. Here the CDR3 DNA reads TGTGCCAGCAGTTTTGCGGGCTCTGGAAACACCATATATTTT. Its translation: CASSFAGSGNTIYF.

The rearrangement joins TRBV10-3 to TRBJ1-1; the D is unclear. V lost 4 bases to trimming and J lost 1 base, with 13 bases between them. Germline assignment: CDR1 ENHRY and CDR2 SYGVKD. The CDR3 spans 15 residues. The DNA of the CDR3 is TGTGCCATCAGTGGAACCGTGGCGGGGAACACTGAAGCTTTCTTT. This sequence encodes CAISGTVAGNTEAFF.

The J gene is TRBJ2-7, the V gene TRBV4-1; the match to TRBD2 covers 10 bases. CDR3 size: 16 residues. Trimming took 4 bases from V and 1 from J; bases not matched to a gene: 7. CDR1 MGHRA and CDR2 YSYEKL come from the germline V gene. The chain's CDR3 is CASSRKLAGQSYEQYF. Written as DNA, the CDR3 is TGCGCCAGCAGCCGTAAACTAGCGGGGCAGTCCTACGAGCAGTACTTC.

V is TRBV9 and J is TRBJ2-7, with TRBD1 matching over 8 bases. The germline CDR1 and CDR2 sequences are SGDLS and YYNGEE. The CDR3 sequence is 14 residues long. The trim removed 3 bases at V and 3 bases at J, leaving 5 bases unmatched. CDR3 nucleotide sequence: TGTGCCAGCAGCGGCGGCGGACAGGGCTACGAGCAGTACTTC. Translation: CASSGGGQGYEQYF.

CDR3 amino acids: CASSIGRGRYEQYF. The CDR3 nucleotides read TGTGCCAGTAGTATAGGCAGGGGCCGTTACGAGCAGTACTTC. V and J are TRBV19 and TRBJ2-5, with a weak D call TRBD1 (6 bases). The closer fit of TRBJ2-7 to the DNA end suggests the J call may be wrong. The CDR3 is 14 amino acids. Germline V gene lookup returns CDR1 LNHDA and CDR2 SQIVND (reference sequence).

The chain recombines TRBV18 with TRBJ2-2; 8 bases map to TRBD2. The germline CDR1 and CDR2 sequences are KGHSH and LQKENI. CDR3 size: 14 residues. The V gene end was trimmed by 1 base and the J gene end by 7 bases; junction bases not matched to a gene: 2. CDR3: CASSPRLAGGELFF. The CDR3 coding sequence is TGTGCCAGCTCACCACGGCTAGCGGGCGGGGAGCTGTTTTTT.

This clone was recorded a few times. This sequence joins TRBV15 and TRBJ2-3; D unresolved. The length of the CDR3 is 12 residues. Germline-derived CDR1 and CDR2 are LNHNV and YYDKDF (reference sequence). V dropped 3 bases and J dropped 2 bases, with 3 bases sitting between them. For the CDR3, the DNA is TGTGCCACCAGCAGCTACACAGATACGCAGTATTTT. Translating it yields CATSSYTDTQYF.

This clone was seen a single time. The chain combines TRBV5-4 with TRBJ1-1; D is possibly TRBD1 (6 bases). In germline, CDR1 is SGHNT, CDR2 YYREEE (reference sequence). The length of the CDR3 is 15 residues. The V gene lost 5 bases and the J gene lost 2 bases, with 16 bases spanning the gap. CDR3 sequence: CASSYRTDVNTEAFF. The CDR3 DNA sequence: TGTGCCAGCAGTTATCGGACAGACGTTAACACTGAAGCTTTCTTT. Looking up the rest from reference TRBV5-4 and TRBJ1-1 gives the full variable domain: ETGVTQSPTHLIKTRGQQVTLRCSSQSGHNTVSWYQQALGQGPQFIFQYYREEENGRGNFPPRFSGLQFPNYSSELNVNALELDDSALYLCASSYRTDVNTEAFFGQGTRLTVV.

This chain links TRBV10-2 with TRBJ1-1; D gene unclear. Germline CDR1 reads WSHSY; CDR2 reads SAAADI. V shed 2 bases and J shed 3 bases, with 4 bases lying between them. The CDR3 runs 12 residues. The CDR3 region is CASSELYTEAFF. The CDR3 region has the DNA TGCGCCAGCAGTGAGCTGTACACTGAAGCTTTCTTT.

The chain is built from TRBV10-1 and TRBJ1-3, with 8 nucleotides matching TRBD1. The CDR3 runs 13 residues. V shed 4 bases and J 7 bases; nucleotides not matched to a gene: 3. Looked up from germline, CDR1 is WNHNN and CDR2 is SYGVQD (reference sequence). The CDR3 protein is CASSVRTGNTIYF. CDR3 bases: TGCGCCAGCAGTGTCCGGACAGGGAACACCATATATTTT.

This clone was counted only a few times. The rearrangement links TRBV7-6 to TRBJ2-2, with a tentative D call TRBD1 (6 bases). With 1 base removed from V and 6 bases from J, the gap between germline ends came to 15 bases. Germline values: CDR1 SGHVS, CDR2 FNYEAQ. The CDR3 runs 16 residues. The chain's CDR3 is CASSLGDRLYPGELFF. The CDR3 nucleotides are TGTGCCAGCAGCTTAGGCGACAGGTTGTATCCCGGGGAGCTGTTTTTT.